The sequence of this T cell receptor (beta chain) was determined in a study of T cell repertoires in cytomegalovirus infection. For this clonotype: Its target is unknown.

V trimming: 0 bases; J trimming: 3 bases; junction bases outside the gene matches: 3. CDR3 length equals 15 residues. The germline CDR1 and CDR2 sequences are SGHTA and FQGNSA. Each CDR3 protein gets one entry after TCRdb re-called the reads with MiXCR. The sample contains more than 300,000 distinct CDR3 sequences, about a third of which appear only once. The sequence was collected from a human donor in good health (CMV status not recorded). Some clones in this sample may be carry-over from other donors' samples. This chain links TRBV7-2 with TRBJ2-3, with 7 bases fitting TRBD2. The starting material was cultured PBMCs, obtained from culture after CMV antigen stimulation. The CDR3 region has the DNA TGTGCCAGCAGCTTAGCACTAGCGCTGACAGATACGCAGTATTTT. Translation: CASSLALALTDTQYF.